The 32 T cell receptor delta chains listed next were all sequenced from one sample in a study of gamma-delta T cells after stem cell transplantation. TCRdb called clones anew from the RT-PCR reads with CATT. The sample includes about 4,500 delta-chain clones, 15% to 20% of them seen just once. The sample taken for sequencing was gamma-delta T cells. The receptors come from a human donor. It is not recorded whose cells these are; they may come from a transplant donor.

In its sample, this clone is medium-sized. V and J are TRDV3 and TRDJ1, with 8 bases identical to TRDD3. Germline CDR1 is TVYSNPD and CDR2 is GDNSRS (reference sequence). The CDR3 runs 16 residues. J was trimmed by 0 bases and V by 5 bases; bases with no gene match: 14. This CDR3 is CARSVPRLGDTDKLIF. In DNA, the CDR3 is TGTGCCAGGAGTGTCCCGCGACTGGGGGACACCGATAAACTCATCTTT.

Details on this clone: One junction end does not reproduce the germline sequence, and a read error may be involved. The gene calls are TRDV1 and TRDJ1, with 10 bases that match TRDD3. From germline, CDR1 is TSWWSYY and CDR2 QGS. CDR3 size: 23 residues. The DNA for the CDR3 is TGTGCTCTTGGGGAACTAAAGCTCTTCCCTCGGGGGATACGCGTATCCGGCGCCGATGAACTCATCTTT. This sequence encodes CALGELKLFPRGIRVSGADELIF.

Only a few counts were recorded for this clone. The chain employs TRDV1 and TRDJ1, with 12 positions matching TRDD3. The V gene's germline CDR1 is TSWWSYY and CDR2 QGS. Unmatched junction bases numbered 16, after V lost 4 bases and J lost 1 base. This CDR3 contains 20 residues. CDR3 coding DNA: TGTGCTCTTGGGGCCTCTAAATTTTTACTGGGGGATACCTGCACCGATAAACTCATCTTT. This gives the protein CALGASKFLLGDTCTDKLIF.

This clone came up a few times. Written as DNA, the CDR3 is TGTGCTCTGGCGGTTTTATTAGGCTCGGACACCGATAAACTCATCTTT. Translated: CALAVLLGSDTDKLIF. The chain joins TRDV1 to TRDJ1; D remains ambiguous. The ends were cut back, 9 bases at V and 0 bases at J, with 20 bases in the middle. Germline V gene data show CDR1 as TSWWSYY and CDR2 as QGS. The length of the CDR3 is 16 residues.

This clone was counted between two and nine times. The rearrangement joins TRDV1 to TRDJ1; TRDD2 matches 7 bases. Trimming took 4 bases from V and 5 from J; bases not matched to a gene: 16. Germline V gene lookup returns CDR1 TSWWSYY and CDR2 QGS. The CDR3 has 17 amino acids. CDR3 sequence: CALGGLPIQDEGDKLIF. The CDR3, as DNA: TGTGCTCTTGGGGGTCTTCCTATCCAGGATGAAGGGGATAAACTCATCTTT.

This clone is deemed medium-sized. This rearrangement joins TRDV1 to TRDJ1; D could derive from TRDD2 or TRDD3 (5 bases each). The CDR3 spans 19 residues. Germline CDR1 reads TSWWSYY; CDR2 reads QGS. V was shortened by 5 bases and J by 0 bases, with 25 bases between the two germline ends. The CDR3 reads CALGLTTLRGLFDTDKLIF. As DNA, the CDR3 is TGTGCTCTTGGGCTGACCACCCTACGGGGGCTCTTCGACACCGATAAACTCATCTTT.

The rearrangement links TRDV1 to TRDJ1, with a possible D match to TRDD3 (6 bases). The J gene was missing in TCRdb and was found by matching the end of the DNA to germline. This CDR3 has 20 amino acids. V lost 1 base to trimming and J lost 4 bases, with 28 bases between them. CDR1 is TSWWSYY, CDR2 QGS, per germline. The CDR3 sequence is CALGERTTTCRGDYSDKLIF. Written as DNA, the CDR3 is TGTGCTCTTGGGGAACGGACTACCACTTGTCGGGGGGACTACAGCGATAAACTCATCTTT.

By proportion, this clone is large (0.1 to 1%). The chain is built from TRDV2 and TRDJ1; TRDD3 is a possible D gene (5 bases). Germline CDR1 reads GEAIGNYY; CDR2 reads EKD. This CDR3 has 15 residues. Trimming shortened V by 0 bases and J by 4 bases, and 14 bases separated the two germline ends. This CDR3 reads CACDTAGAPSDKLIF. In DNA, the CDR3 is TGTGCCTGTGACACCGCGGGGGCTCCCAGCGATAAACTCATCTTT.

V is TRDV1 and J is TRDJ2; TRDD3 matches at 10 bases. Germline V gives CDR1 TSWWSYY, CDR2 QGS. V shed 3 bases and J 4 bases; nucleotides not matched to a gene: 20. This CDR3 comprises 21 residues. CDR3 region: CALGDRPSSYWGIPRTAQLFF. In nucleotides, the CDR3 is TGTGCTCTTGGGGACCGACCTTCCTCATACTGGGGGATCCCAAGGACAGCACAACTCTTCTTT.

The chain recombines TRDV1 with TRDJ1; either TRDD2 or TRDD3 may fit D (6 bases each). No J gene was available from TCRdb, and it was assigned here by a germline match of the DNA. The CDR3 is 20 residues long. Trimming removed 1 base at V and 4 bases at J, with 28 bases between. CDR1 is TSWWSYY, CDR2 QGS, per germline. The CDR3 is CALGERPSTCRGDYSDKLIF. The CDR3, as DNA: TGTGCTCTTGGGGAACGGCCTTCCACTTGTCGGGGGGACTACAGCGATAAACTCATCTTT.

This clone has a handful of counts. CDR3 loop: CACDSSHSSSWDTRQMFF. The CDR3 nucleotides read TGTGCCTGTGACTCCTCTCACTCGAGCTCCTGGGACACCCGACAGATGTTTTTC. This rearrangement joins TRDV2 to TRDJ3; D unresolved. Trimming left V 3 bases short and J 0 bases short, with 14 bases between. The germline CDR1 and CDR2 sequences are GEAIGNYY and EKD. The CDR3 runs to 18 residues.

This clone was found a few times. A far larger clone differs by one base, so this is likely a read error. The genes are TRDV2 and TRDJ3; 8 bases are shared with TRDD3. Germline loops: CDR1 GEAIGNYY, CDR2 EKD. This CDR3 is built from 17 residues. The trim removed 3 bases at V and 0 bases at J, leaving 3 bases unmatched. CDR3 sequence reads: CACDAWGSSWDTRQMFF. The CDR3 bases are TGTGCCTGTGACGCCTGGGGGAGCTCCTGGGACACCCGACAGATGTTTTTC.

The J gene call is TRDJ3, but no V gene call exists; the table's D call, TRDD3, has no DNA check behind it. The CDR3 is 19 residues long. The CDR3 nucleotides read TGTGCTCTTGGGGAAGATGATCCTACAAGCTCCTGGGACACCCGACAGATGTTTTTC. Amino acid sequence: CALGEDDPTSSWDTRQMFF.

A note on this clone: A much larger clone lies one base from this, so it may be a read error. The DNA for the CDR3 is TGTGCCTGTGATGGGGGATACGCTTTGACAGCAAAACTCTTCTTT. Translated: CACDGGYALTAKLFF. The rearrangement uses TRDV2 and TRDJ2; 11 bases are a match to TRDD3. Matching the DNA to germline supplied the J gene, which TCRdb does not give. Germline CDR1 GEAIGNYY, CDR2 EKD. The CDR3 has 15 amino acids.

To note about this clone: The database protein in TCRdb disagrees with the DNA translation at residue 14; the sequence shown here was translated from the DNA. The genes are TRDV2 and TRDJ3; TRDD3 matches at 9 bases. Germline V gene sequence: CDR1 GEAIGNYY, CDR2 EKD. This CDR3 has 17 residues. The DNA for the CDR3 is TGTGCCTGTGACACCTGGGGGATAGCCTGGGACACCCGACGGATGTTTTTC. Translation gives CACDTWGIAWDTRRMFF.

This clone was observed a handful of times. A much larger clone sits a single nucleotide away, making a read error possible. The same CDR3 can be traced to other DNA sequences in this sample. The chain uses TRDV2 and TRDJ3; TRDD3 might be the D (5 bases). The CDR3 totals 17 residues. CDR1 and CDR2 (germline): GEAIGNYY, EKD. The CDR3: CACDTAGYSWDTRQMFF. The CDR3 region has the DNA TGCGCCTGTGACACCGCCGGATACTCCTGGGACACCCGACAGATGTTTTTC.

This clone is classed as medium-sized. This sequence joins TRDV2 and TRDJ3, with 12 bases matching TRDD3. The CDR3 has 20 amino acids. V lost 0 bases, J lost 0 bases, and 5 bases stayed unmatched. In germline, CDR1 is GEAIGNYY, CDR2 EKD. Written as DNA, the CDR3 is TGTGCCTGTGACACCATTACTGGGGGATACAGCTCCTGGGACACCCGACAGATGTTTTTC. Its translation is CACDTITGGYSSWDTRQMFF.

CDR3 in DNA: TGTGCTCTTGGGGACCTGGGGGCTCCCCCGACCGACACCGATAAACTCATCTTT. Amino acid sequence: CALGDLGAPPTDTDKLIF. The chain has TRDV1 and TRDJ1; TRDD3 matches 7 bases. This CDR3 contains 18 residues. CDR1 is TSWWSYY, CDR2 QGS, per germline. V shed 3 bases and J 0 bases; nucleotides not matched to a gene: 13.

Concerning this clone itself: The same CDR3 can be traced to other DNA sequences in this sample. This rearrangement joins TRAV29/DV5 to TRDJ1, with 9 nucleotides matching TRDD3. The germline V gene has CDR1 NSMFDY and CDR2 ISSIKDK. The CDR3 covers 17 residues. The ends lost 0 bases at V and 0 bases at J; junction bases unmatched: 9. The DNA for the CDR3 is TGTGCAGCAAGCGCGGCGCTGGGGGATCCGTACACCGATAAACTCATCTTT. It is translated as CAASAALGDPYTDKLIF.

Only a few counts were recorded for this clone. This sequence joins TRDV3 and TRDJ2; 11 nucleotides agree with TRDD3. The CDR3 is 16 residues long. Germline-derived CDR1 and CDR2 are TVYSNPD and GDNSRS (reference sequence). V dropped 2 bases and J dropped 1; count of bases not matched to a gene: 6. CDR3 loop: CAFVLGDIFLTAQLFF. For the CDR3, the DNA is TGTGCCTTTGTACTGGGGGATATCTTTTTGACAGCACAACTCTTCTTT.

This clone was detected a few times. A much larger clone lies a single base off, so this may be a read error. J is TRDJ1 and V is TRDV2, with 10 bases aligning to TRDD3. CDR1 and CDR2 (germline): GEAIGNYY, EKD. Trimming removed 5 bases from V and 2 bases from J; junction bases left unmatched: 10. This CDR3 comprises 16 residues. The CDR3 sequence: CACGLYWGIGTDKLIF. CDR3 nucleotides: TGTGCCTGTGGACTGTACTGGGGGATCGGGACCGATAAACTCATCTTT.

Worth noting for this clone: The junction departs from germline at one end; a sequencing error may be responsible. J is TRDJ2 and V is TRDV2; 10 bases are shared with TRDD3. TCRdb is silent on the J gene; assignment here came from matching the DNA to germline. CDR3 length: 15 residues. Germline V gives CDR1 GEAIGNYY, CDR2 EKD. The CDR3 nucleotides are TGTGCCTGTGACGGACGGGGGGATACGACAGCAAAACTCTTCTTT. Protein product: CACDGRGDTTAKLFF.

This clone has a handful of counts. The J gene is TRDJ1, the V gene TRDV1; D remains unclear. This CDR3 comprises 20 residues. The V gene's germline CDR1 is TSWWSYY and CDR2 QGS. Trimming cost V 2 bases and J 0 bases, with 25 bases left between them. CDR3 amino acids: CALGERVTRIGAGYTDKLIF. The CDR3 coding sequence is TGTGCTCTTGGGGAAAGAGTTACTAGGATCGGGGCCGGGTACACCGATAAACTCATCTTT.

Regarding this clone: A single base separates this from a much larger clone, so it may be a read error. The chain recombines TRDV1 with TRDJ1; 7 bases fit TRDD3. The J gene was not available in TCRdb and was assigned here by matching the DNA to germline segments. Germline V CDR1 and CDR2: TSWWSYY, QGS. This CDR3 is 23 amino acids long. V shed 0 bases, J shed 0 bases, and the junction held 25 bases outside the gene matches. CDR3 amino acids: CALGELILTTRRLGVKNTDKLIF. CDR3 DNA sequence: TGTGCTCTTGGGGAACTCATCCTTACTACTAGGAGGCTGGGGGTTAAAAACACCGATAAACTCATCTTT.

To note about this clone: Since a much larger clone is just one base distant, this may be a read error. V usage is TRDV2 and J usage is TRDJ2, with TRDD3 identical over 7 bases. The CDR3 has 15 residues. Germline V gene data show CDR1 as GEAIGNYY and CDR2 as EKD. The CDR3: CACDTGGALSAQLFF. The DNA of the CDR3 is TGTGCCTGTGACACTGGGGGAGCTTTGTCAGCACAACTCTTCTTT.

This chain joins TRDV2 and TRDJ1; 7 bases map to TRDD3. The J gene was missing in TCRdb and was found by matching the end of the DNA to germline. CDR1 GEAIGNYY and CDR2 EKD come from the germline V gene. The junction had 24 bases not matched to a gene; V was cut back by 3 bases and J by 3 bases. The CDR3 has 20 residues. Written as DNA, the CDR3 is TGTGCCTGTGACTCCGCTACTTTGACTGGGGAGATGGGGGGCGCCGATAAACTCATCTTT. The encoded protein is CACDSATLTGEMGGADKLIF.

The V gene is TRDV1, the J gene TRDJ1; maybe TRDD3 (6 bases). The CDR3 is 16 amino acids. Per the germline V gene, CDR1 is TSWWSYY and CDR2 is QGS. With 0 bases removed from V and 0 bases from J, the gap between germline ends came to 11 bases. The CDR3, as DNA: TGTGCTCTTGGGGAACTGGGGGACAGAAACACCGATAAACTCATCTTT. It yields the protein CALGELGDRNTDKLIF.

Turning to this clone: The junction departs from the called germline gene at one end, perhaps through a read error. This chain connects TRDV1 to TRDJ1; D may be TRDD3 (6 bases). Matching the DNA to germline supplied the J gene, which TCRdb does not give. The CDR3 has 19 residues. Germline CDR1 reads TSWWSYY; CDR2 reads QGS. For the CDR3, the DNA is TGTGCTATTGGGGAACCCACTACCCTTCGGGGGACTTACACCGATAAACTCATCTTT. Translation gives CAIGEPTTLRGTYTDKLIF.

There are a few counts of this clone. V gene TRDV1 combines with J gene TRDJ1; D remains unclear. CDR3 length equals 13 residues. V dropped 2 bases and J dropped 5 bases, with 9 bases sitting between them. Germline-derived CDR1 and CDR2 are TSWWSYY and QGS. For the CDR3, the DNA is TGTGCTCTTGGGGAAGTACCGTGGGATAAACTCATCTTT. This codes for CALGEVPWDKLIF.

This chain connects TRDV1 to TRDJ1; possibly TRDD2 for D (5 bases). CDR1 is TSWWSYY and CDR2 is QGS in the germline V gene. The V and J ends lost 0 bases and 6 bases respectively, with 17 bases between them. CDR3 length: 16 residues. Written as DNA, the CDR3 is TGTGCTCTTGGGGAACTCGACGGCCTTCTTGACAATAAACTCATCTTT. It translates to CALGELDGLLDNKLIF.

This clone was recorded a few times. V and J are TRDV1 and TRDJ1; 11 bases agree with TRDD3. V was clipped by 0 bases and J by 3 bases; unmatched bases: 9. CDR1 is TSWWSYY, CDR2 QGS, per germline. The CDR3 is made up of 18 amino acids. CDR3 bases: TGTGCTCTTGGGGAACTCCCCGACTGGGGGATAGAGGCCGATAAACTCATCTTT. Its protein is CALGELPDWGIEADKLIF.

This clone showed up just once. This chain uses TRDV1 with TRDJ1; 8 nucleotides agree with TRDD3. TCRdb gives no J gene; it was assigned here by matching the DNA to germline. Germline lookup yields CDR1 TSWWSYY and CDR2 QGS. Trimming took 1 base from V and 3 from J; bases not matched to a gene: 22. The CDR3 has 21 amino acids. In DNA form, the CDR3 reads TGTGCTCTTGGGGAACCCACCTCCTACAACGGGTTGGGGGATGGCGCCGATAAACTCATCTTT. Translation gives CALGEPTSYNGLGDGADKLIF.